This T cell receptor (beta chain) is drawn from a study of blood T cell repertoires in COVID-19. Across the whole study: PBMCs, B-cell-depleted T cells, or T cells provided the cDNA or gDNA that made up the material.

Using immunoSEQ multiplex PCR, the repertoire was profiled, and TCRdb retains in-frame clones only, with some absent. The sample holds approximately 160,000 clones, 70% to 90% seen once. CDR1 is ENHRY and CDR2 is SYGVKD in the germline V gene. The CDR3 is 16 amino acids. V trimming: 4 bases; J trimming: 0 bases; junction bases outside the gene matches: 6. The specimen was peripheral blood. J is TRBJ1-1 and V is TRBV10-3, with TRBD1 identical over 9 bases. This receptor was obtained from a man aged 35-49 years who had recovered from COVID-19. The CDR3 nucleotides read TGTGCCATCAGTGGGGCGACAGGGGGGATGAACACTGAAGCTTTCTTT. This encodes CAISGATGGMNTEAFF.